Listed below are T cell receptor beta chains from one sample, sequenced in a study of T cell responses to AZD1222 COVID-19 vaccine. Method: immunoSEQ multiplex PCR; TCRdb's copy keeps in-frame clones and lacks some. The data hold tens of thousands of clones, with less than 85% observed a single time. The material sequenced was peripheral blood, taken on day 0 of AZD1222 vaccination. The receptors here all came from an adult in good health. CDR3s include the opening cysteine and the closing phenylalanine or tryptophan. Fields, in order: V gene, clone size, D gene, J gene, CDR3 DNA, CDR3 protein. A D gene is named only where the DNA matches it firmly. The listing skips clone size in some rows; elsewhere it reads once, few, many or a size class.

>TRBV7-6|-|TRBD1|TRBJ2-6
TGTGCCAGCAGCACGAACCGGGACAGTGTATATTCTGGGGCCAACGTCCTGACTTTC
CASSTNRDSVYSGANVLTF
>TRBV28|-|-|TRBJ2-1
TGTGCCAGCAGTCTCTCAGGGAGCTCCTACAATGAGCAGTTCTTC
CASSLSGSSYNEQFF
>TRBV6-5|-|-|TRBJ1-2
TGTGCCAGCACCGAACGGCGTGGCTACACCTTC
CASTERRGYTF
>TRBV2|-|TRBD1|TRBJ1-5
TGTGCCAGCAGAGGGACAGGGCTCTTTAATCAGCCCCAGCATTTT
CASRGTGLFNQPQHF
>TRBV11-3|-|TRBD1|TRBJ2-2
TGTGCCAGCAGCCGATCACAGGGGGAAGCCGGGGAGCTGTTTTTT
CASSRSQGEAGELFF
>TRBV7-9|-|-|TRBJ1-4
TGTGCCAGCAGCTTACACAAACCAACTAATGAAAAACTGTTTTTT
CASSLHKPTNEKLFF
>TRBV5-1|once|-|TRBJ2-7
TGCGCCAGCAGCTCCGCCCGGAGCTCCTACGAGCAGTACTTC
CASSSARSSYEQYF
>TRBV18|-|-|TRBJ1-4
TGTGCCAGCTACGGGGGAGGTGGTAATGAAAAACTGTTTTTT
CASYGGGGNEKLFF
>TRBV19|-|-|TRBJ1-5
TGTGCCAGTGGACGTGGGGATAGCAATCAGCCCCAGCATTTT
CASGRGDSNQPQHF
>TRBV4-2|-|-|TRBJ2-3
TGTGCCAGCAGCCAAAACCCGGGGTCTAGCACAGATACGCAGTATTTT
CASSQNPGSSTDTQYF
>TRBV7-9|-|-|TRBJ1-3
TGTGCCAGCAGCTTTATGAGAAACACCATATATTTT
CASSFMRNTIYF
>TRBV6-2/TRBV6-3|once|-|TRBJ2-5
TGTGCCAGCAGTTACCTGGAGAGGGAGACCCAGTACTTC
CASSYLERETQYF
>TRBV10-1|-|TRBD1|TRBJ2-1
TGCGCCAGCAGGGGACAGGGGAGCTCCTACAATGAGCAGTTCTTC
CASRGQGSSYNEQFF
>TRBV6-5|-|TRBD1|TRBJ1-1
TGTGCCAGCGGGGGACAGCTTAACACTGAAGCTTTCTTT
CASGGQLNTEAFF
>TRBV5-1|-|TRBD2|TRBJ2-5
TGCGCCAGCAGCTTGGAAGGCGGGGGGGCATGGGAGACCCAGTACTTC
CASSLEGGGAWETQYF
>TRBV6-6|-|-|TRBJ1-3
TGTGCCAGCAGTTCGGGGGGAAGTGGAAACACCATATATTTT
CASSSGGSGNTIYF
>TRBV3-1/TRBV3-2|-|-|TRBJ2-4
TGTGCCAGCAGCCAAGATTCGACCGGGGCGGCCAACATTCAGTACTTC
CASSQDSTGAANIQYF
>TRBV5-6|once|-|TRBJ1-3
TGTGCCAGCAGCCCCCCAATGGGAAACACCATATATTTT
CASSPPMGNTIYF
>TRBV5-5|-|-|TRBJ2-7
TGTGCCAGCAGCCTTAACTACGAGCAGTACTTC
CASSLNYEQYF
>TRBV3-1/TRBV3-2|once|-|TRBJ1-6
TGTGCCAGCAGCCAAGAAGGGGTCCCGGGGTATAATTCACCCCTCCACTTT
CASSQEGVPGYNSPLHF
>TRBV9|-|-|TRBJ2-5
TGTGCCAGCAGCGTAGGGGCATCTAATACCCCCGAGACCCAGTACTTC
CASSVGASNTPETQYF
>TRBV7-9|-|TRBD1|TRBJ2-5
TGTGCCAGCAGCTTAGGGTTCGGGACAGTCGGCCTCACCTTCGAGACCCAGTACTTC
CASSLGFGTVGLTFETQYF
>TRBV3-1/TRBV3-2|few|TRBD1|TRBJ2-1
TGTGCCAGCAGCCAATGGGCCGGGACAGCCGTCTACAATGAGCAGTTCTTC
CASSQWAGTAVYNEQFF
>TRBV19|-|TRBD1|TRBJ1-2
TGTGCCAGCCAAGAAGGACAGGGAGATATCTATGGCTACACCTTC
CASQEGQGDIYGYTF
>TRBV13|few|-|TRBJ1-2
TGTGCCAGCAGCTTCGGGGGGCAGGGCTACACCTTC
CASSFGGQGYTF
>TRBV11-3|few|-|TRBJ1-4
TGTGCCAGCAGCACGCAGAGATCGGGTAGGGGGGAAAAACTGTTTTTT
CASSTQRSGRGEKLFF
>TRBV29-1|-|-|TRBJ2-7
TGCAGCGTTGGATCCCAGGGGCTATACGAGCAGTACTTC
CSVGSQGLYEQYF